This TCR beta chain derives from a study of shared clonotypes between healthy human individuals. TCRdb keeps only in-frame clones here, not all; method: immunoSEQ multiplex PCR. The table has approximately 2.1 million clones, 80% to 95% seen once. CDR1 and CDR2 from the germline V gene are MDHEN and SYDVKM. This CDR3 has 15 residues. V was cut by 6 bases and J by 4 bases, with 19 bases left in between. The source is a man between 18 and 29 years old in good health. Some clones in this sample may be carry-over from other donors' samples. Sequencing used naive CD4+ T cells from PBMCs. The subset denotes: CD45RA+ positively selected. The chain uses TRBV28 and TRBJ2-7; a possible D gene is TRBD2 (6 bases). As DNA, the CDR3 is TGTGCCAGCAGCACCTTGAGTGGCGGGGTATACGAGCAGTACTTC. Amino acids: CASSTLSGGVYEQYF.